This T cell receptor beta chain was observed in a study of CXCR4 blockade with PD-1 therapy in pancreatic cancer. Overall study findings and caveats: Survival did not correlate with tumor clonality, which averaged around 0.14 versus 0.05.

The table came from immunoSEQ multiplex PCR; TCRdb's copy has only in-frame clones and leaves some out. This sample has around 15,000 clones, with 72% found just once. The CDR3 spans 14 residues. As for this clone: Its antigen is currently unknown.

The receptor comes from a human donor with pancreatic ductal adenocarcinoma. This chain links TRBV7-5 with TRBJ2-4; TRBD2 was called by the table and not checked on the DNA. TRBV7-5 is marked as a pseudogene. Sequenced material: tumor tissue. CDR3 amino acids: CASSRPSSGNIQYF. CDR3 in DNA: TGTGCCAGCAGCCGACCCTCTAGCGGAAACATTCAGTACTTC.